The next 13 T cell receptor beta chains were all read from a single sample in a study of blood T cell repertoires in COVID-19. Here immunoSEQ multiplex PCR was the method, and the copy in TCRdb shows in-frame clones only, minus some. Found here are 150,000 to 200,000 clones, 86% of them singletons; the top ten hold about 7.3%. The sequenced material came from peripheral blood. These receptors were obtained from a man aged 45-65 years with active or convalescent COVID-19.

This clone was observed a handful of times. V and J are TRBV5-8 and TRBJ2-6; TRBD1 matches at 9 bases. This CDR3 contains 17 residues. Trimming took 4 bases from V and 0 from J; bases not matched to a gene: 5. CDR1 is SGHTS and CDR2 is YDEGEE in the germline V gene. The CDR3 sequence is CASSKGDRVSGANVLTF. As DNA, the CDR3 is TGTGCCAGCAGCAAGGGGGACAGGGTCTCTGGGGCCAACGTCCTGACTTTC. Filled out from reference TRBV5-8 and TRBJ2-6, the complete variable domain reads EAGVTQSPTHLIKTRGQQATLRCSPISGHTSVYWYQQALGLGLQFLLWYDEGEERNRGNFPPRFSGRQFPNYSSELNVNALELEDSALYLCASSKGDRVSGANVLTFGAGSRLTVL.

The chain employs TRBV24-1 and TRBJ2-2, with D maybe TRBD2 (6 bases). Trimming left V 3 bases short and J 0 bases short, with 16 bases between. This CDR3 spans 18 amino acids. The V gene's germline CDR1 is KGHDR and CDR2 SFDVKD. DNA of the CDR3: TGTGCCACCAGTGATAACGTGGGGGGACCCTCGAACACCGGGGAGCTGTTTTTT. Translating it yields CATSDNVGGPSNTGELFF.

The V gene is TRBV7-9, the J gene TRBJ1-2; D is unresolved. V shed 1 base and J shed 1 base, with 7 bases lying between them. The CDR3 totals 14 residues. Germline loops: CDR1 SEHNR, CDR2 FQNEAQ (reference sequence). This chain's CDR3 is CASSLVPYNYGYTF. CDR3 coding DNA: TGTGCCAGCAGCTTAGTTCCGTATAACTATGGCTACACCTTC.

V gene TRBV6-5 combines with J gene TRBJ1-1, with D possibly TRBD1 on 6 matching bases. From germline, CDR1 is MNHEY and CDR2 SVGAGI. The CDR3 contains 13 residues. With 5 bases removed from V and 4 bases from J, the gap between germline ends came to 11 bases. CDR3 sequence (DNA): TGTGCCAGCAGTCCACAGGGATTCACTGAAGCTTTCTTT. This gives the protein CASSPQGFTEAFF.

This chain links TRBV7-9 with TRBJ1-1; D possibly corresponds to TRBD1 (5 bases). The germline V gene has CDR1 SEHNR and CDR2 FQNEAQ (reference sequence). This CDR3 spans 17 amino acids. V gave up 2 bases and J gave up 3 bases, with 19 bases separating them. The CDR3 DNA reads as TGTGCCAGCAGCTTAAGCGGGACCGAGATTTCAGACACTGAAGCTTTCTTT. As protein: CASSLSGTEISDTEAFF.

The chain employs TRBV9 and TRBJ1-3, with D possibly TRBD1 on 5 matching bases. The CDR3 runs to 14 residues. Germline V gene sequence: CDR1 SGDLS, CDR2 YYNGEE. The germline V and J ends were trimmed by 3 bases and 4 bases, with 11 bases remaining between them. The CDR3 is CASSGGSLGNTIYF. CDR3 bases: TGTGCCAGCAGCGGGGGCAGCCTAGGAAACACCATATATTTT.

As for this clone: Other DNA variants within this sample encode the same CDR3. The chain carries TRBV5-1 and TRBJ2-5; the D is unclear. The V end lost 4 bases, the J end lost 3 bases, and 4 bases lay between the germline ends. Per the germline V gene, CDR1 is SGHRS and CDR2 is YFSETQ. This CDR3 is built from 11 residues. Here the CDR3 reads CASSIEETQYF. DNA of the CDR3: TGCGCCAGCAGCATAGAAGAGACCCAGTACTTC.

The chain joins TRBV27 to TRBJ1-1; 9 positions agree with TRBD1. The V gene's germline CDR1 is MNHEY and CDR2 SMNVEV (reference sequence). The V gene end was trimmed by 6 bases and the J gene end by 5 bases; junction bases not matched to a gene: 7. This CDR3 spans 14 amino acids. The CDR3 protein is CASRKQGAETEAFF. The CDR3 DNA reads as TGTGCCAGCAGAAAACAGGGGGCGGAGACTGAAGCTTTCTTT.

A word on this clone: The limits of the CDR3 on the DNA are not certain, so only TCRdb's listed CDR3 is given. V gene TRBV5-1 combines with J gene TRBJ1-2. Both ends counted, the CDR3 spans 15 residues. Germline CDR1 and CDR2: SGHRS and YFSETQ. The CDR3: CASSPLKISFGGGTF.

The chain's CDR3 is CASSSSLAGVYNEQFF. The DNA for the CDR3 is TGTGCCAGCAGTTCATCCCTCGCGGGAGTGTACAATGAGCAGTTCTTC. V gene TRBV27 combines with J gene TRBJ2-1; 7 positions match TRBD2. The J segment lost 4 bases and the V segment lost 4 bases, leaving 10 bases of the junction unmatched. CDR1 and CDR2 from the germline V gene are MNHEY and SMNVEV (reference sequence). The CDR3 is 16 residues long.

A note on this clone: The sample has other DNA sequences that encode this CDR3 too. The chain employs TRBV9 and TRBJ2-1; the match to TRBD1 covers 8 bases. V trimming: 3 bases; J trimming: 2 bases; junction bases outside the gene matches: 4. The CDR3 is 15 residues long. Germline-derived CDR1 and CDR2 are SGDLS and YYNGEE. This CDR3 is CASSAAGGPYNEQFF. The CDR3 bases are TGTGCCAGCAGCGCGGCAGGGGGCCCCTACAATGAGCAGTTCTTC.

This chain uses TRBV3-1 (or the pseudogene TRBV3-2) with TRBJ1-6, with D possibly being TRBD1 (6 bases). V was clipped by 5 bases and J by 8 bases, with 10 bases between them. The V gene's germline CDR1 is LGHDT and CDR2 YNNKEL (reference sequence). The CDR3 extends over 13 amino acids. Here the CDR3 DNA reads TGTGCCAGCAGCAGGGCAGGGGATTCACCCCTCCACTTT. This translates into CASSRAGDSPLHF.

The chain uses TRBV19 and TRBJ1-1; the D is unclear. The ends were cut back, 3 bases at V and 1 base at J, with 12 bases in the middle. The CDR3 has 15 residues. The germline V gene encodes CDR1 LNHDA and CDR2 SQIVND (reference sequence). CDR3 coding DNA: TGTGCCAGTAGTATCTCGACACAAAGGAACACTGAAGCTTTCTTT. Residues: CASSISTQRNTEAFF.